Listed below are T cell receptor beta chains from one sample, sequenced in a study of blood T cell repertoires in COVID-19. Measured with immunoSEQ multiplex PCR; TCRdb has only the in-frame clones, and not every one. The sample holds under 130,000 clones; about 90% are singletons and the top ten take around 3.1%. Sequencing used peripheral blood. These TCRs come from a man between 50 and 59 years old in a cohort sampled during active COVID-19. CDR3s include the opening cysteine and the closing phenylalanine or tryptophan. The D gene is left open where the match is weak. A row's size may be missing; if present it is once, few, many or a size class.

V	size	J	length	D	DNA	CDR3
TRBV5-1	NA	TRBJ1-4	13	NA	TGCGCCAGCAGCTTGCTGACTGCTGAAAAACTGTTTTTT	CASSLLTAEKLFF
TRBV19	NA	TRBJ1-6	14	NA	TGTGCCAGTAGTATTTCGGGTTCGGATTCACCCCTCCACTTT	CASSISGSDSPLHF
TRBV7-2	NA	TRBJ2-3	15	TRBD1	TGTGCCAGCAGCTTGACAGGGGTGGAAGCAGATACGCAGTATTTT	CASSLTGVEADTQYF
TRBV10-2	few	TRBJ1-1	11	NA	TGCGCCAGCAGAGACACAGGGCCGGCTTTCTTT	CASRDTGPAFF
TRBV16	NA	TRBJ2-5	14	NA	TGTGCCAGCAGCCAATCTGCGGCGGGATGGACCCAGTACTTC	CASSQSAAGWTQYF
TRBV28	NA	TRBJ1-2	11	NA	TGTGCCAGCAGCTCTCAGAGGGGCTACACCTTC	CASSSQRGYTF
TRBV3-1/TRBV3-2	NA	TRBJ1-1	12	NA	TGTGCCAGCGTTCAGGGGAACACTGAAGCTTTCTTT	CASVQGNTEAFF
TRBV28	NA	TRBJ2-1	15	NA	TGTGCCAGCAGTTTAGTCCAGGGATTGAGGAATGAGCAGTTCTTC	CASSLVQGLRNEQFF
TRBV7-8	NA	TRBJ1-4	15	NA	TGTGCCAGCAGCTTAGCAGACCCTAGAAATGAAAAACTGTTTTTT	CASSLADPRNEKLFF
TRBV5-6	NA	TRBJ1-2	16	NA	TGTGCCAGCAGCTCGGTCAAGACAGTGGATAACTATGGCTACACCTTC	CASSSVKTVDNYGYTF
TRBV9	NA	TRBJ1-4	14	NA	TGTGCCAGCAGCGTAGACAGCACTAATGAAAAACTGTTTTTT	CASSVDSTNEKLFF
TRBV24-1	NA	TRBJ2-6	16	NA	TGTGCCACCAGTGCCAGGGCGAGCTCTGGGGCCAACGTCCTGACTTTC	CATSARASSGANVLTF
TRBV12-3/TRBV12-4	NA	TRBJ1-2	13	NA	TGTGCCAGCAGTGCCCCTTCCCGAGGAGGCTACACCTTC	CASSAPSRGGYTF
TRBV5-8	NA	TRBJ1-4	14	TRBD1	TGTGCCTGCGGACAGGGCCGGGCCGTCGAAAAACTGTTTTTT	CACGQGRAVEKLFF
TRBV7-2	NA	TRBJ1-2	13	NA	TGTGCCAGCAGCTTATTCGGGGGCTATGGCTACACCTTC	CASSLFGGYGYTF
TRBV18	once	TRBJ1-1	16	NA	TGTGCCAGCTCACCTGTACTACAGGGAAAGAACACTGAAGCTTTCTTT	CASSPVLQGKNTEAFF
TRBV5-4	NA	TRBJ2-6	17	TRBD2	TGTGCCAGCAGCTTGGCCGGTAGCGGGGGTGGGGCCAACGTCCTGACTTTC	CASSLAGSGGGANVLTF
TRBV11-3	NA	TRBJ2-7	15	NA	TGTGCCAGCAGCTTATCCGCGGCAGGGGAACACGAGCAGTACTTC	CASSLSAAGEHEQYF
TRBV6-5	NA	TRBJ2-5	15	TRBD1	TGTGCCAGCAGTAGTAACAGGGGGATGATCGAGACCCAGTACTTC	CASSSNRGMIETQYF
TRBV27	NA	TRBJ1-6	12	NA	TGTGCCAGCAAGCACGGTAATTCACCCCTCCACTTT	CASKHGNSPLHF
TRBV7-9	NA	TRBJ1-6	16	NA	TGTGCCAGCAGCCGGGATCCGGGTTCCTATAATTCACCCCTCCACTTT	CASSRDPGSYNSPLHF
TRBV5-1	NA	TRBJ2-3	16	TRBD1	TGCGCCAGCAGCCGAATATTGGGACAGTCAACAGATACGCAGTATTTT	CASSRILGQSTDTQYF
TRBV5-1	NA	TRBJ2-2	16	TRBD1	TGCGCCAGCAGAGGGACCACAGGGGGAGGCACCGGGGAGCTGTTTTTT	CASRGTTGGGTGELFF
TRBV5-6	few	TRBJ1-3	15	NA	TGTGCCAGCAGCTTGGTAGAAGGGGCTGGAAACACCATATATTTT	CASSLVEGAGNTIYF
TRBV28	NA	TRBJ1-4	14	NA	TGTGCCAGCCAGGGCGGGGACCTGGATGAAAAACTGTTTTTT	CASQGGDLDEKLFF
TRBV27	NA	TRBJ1-4	14	NA	TGTGCCAGCAGTTTTGCGGCCTTCAATGAAAAACTGTTTTTT	CASSFAAFNEKLFF
TRBV4-3	NA	TRBJ2-7	17	NA	TGCGCCAGCAGCCAAGGTCACGGGGGTTCATTCTACTACGAGCAGTACTTC	CASSQGHGGSFYYEQYF
TRBV27	NA	TRBJ1-1	14	NA	TGTGCCAGCAGTTTAGGCGGTTTTGGGACTGAAGCTTTCTTT	CASSLGGFGTEAFF
TRBV5-4	once	TRBJ1-1	13	NA	TGTGCCAGCAGCTTGTCGTTGAACACTGAAGCTTTCTTT	CASSLSLNTEAFF
TRBV7-2	NA	TRBJ2-1	16	NA	TGTGCCAGCAGCTTGCCGGGGGTTAACTCCTACAATGAGCAGTTCTTC	CASSLPGVNSYNEQFF
TRBV3-1/TRBV3-2	few	TRBJ2-5	12	NA	TGTGCCAGCAGCCAAGGAGTAGAGACCCAGTACTTC	CASSQGVETQYF
TRBV6-5	NA	TRBJ1-1	13	NA	TGTGCCAGCAGACCTATAGGAGGTACTGAAGCTTTCTTT	CASRPIGGTEAFF
TRBV3-1/TRBV3-2	NA	TRBJ2-3	15	TRBD1	TGTGCCAGCAGTCCCCGGGACAGGGGCACAGATACGCAGTATTTT	CASSPRDRGTDTQYF
TRBV19	NA	TRBJ1-1	12	NA	TGTGCCAGTAGTACCGTTGACACTGAAGCTTTCTTT	CASSTVDTEAFF
TRBV3-1/TRBV3-2	NA	TRBJ2-2	15	NA	TGTGCCAGCAGCCAAGTAGGGGGTAGGAGCGGGGAGCTGTTTTTT	CASSQVGGRSGELFF
TRBV18	once	TRBJ1-2	13	NA	TGTGCCAGCTCACCAGACAGTCGCTATGGCTACACCTTC	CASSPDSRYGYTF
TRBV7-2	NA	TRBJ2-6	13	NA	TGTGCCAGCAGCCCGTCTGGGGCCAACGTCCTGACTTTC	CASSPSGANVLTF
TRBV3-1/TRBV3-2	NA	TRBJ2-5	16	TRBD2	TGTGCCAGCAGCCTTCCCGGAGAAGCGGGGGTGGAGACCCAGTACTTC	CASSLPGEAGVETQYF
TRBV6-1	NA	TRBJ2-2	15	NA	TGTGCCAGCAGTGAACCCCCCCGGAACACCGGGGAGCTGTTTTTT	CASSEPPRNTGELFF
TRBV12-3/TRBV12-4	NA	TRBJ1-6	13	NA	TGTGCCAGCAGTATGGGGGGGGGATCACCCCTCCACTTT	CASSMGGGSPLHF
TRBV6-4	NA	TRBJ2-1	13	TRBD1	TGTGCCAGCAGTCCGGACAGGTACAATGAGCAGTTCTTC	CASSPDRYNEQFF
TRBV9	NA	TRBJ2-1	14	NA	TGTGCCAGCAGCGTAGTCGGGGAACTCGGTGAGCAGTTCTTC	CASSVVGELGEQFF
TRBV5-1	NA	TRBJ1-1	14	NA	TGCGCCAGCAGCCCGGCCATCGGCGGGACTGAAGCTTTCTTT	CASSPAIGGTEAFF
TRBV2	once	TRBJ1-1	14	NA	TGTGCCAGCAGTGATGCGGGGGGTGGCACTGAAGCTTTCTTT	CASSDAGGGTEAFF
TRBV11-3	NA	TRBJ2-2	15	TRBD2	TGTGCCAGCAGCGCAAGCGGGGGGAACACCGGGGAGCTGTTTTTT	CASSASGGNTGELFF
TRBV5-1	NA	TRBJ2-3	14	TRBD2	TGCGCCAGCAGCTTGAGCGGGACGACAGATACGCAGTATTTT	CASSLSGTTDTQYF
TRBV19	NA	TRBJ1-5	15	TRBD1	TGTGCCAGCAATACCGGACAGGGACAGGGGCAGCCCCAGCATTTT	CASNTGQGQGQPQHF
TRBV21-1	NA	TRBJ2-3	15	NA	TGTGCCAGCAGCCTCCCAGGGGGCCTCACAGATACGCAGTATTTT	CASSLPGGLTDTQYF
TRBV6-2/TRBV6-3	NA	TRBJ1-2	15	NA	TGTGCCAGCAGTCCCCTGGGGGCACTCCGCTATGGCTACACCTTC	CASSPLGALRYGYTF
TRBV29-1	NA	TRBJ2-3	13	NA	TGCAGCGTTGAAGATGGAGGGGCAGATACGCAGTATTTT	CSVEDGGADTQYF
TRBV19	once	TRBJ2-7	14	TRBD1	TGTGCCAGTAGTTCCGGGACAGGGGTACGCGAGCAGTACTTC	CASSSGTGVREQYF
TRBV19	NA	TRBJ2-5	13	NA	TGTGCCAGTGGTCGGACAGGAGGGGAGACCCAGTACTTC	CASGRTGGETQYF